The present entry profiles one T cell receptor (beta chain) with its context. Its antigen is as yet unknown. The sample is drawn from a study of T cells in tuberculosis. For the study at large: PBMC were archived before or within 7 days of starting treatment. Study results and caveats: The TCR-beta difference was not significant; alpha differences partly reflected length. GEM motif frequencies gave 55% to 75% accuracy; the GMM repertoire gave roughly 85%.

Profiled with immunoSEQ multiplex PCR; TCRdb holds only in-frame clones, not every one. This sample carries tens of thousands of clones, 94% of them seen once, and the ten largest clones take more than 4%. The V and J ends lost 3 bases and 7 bases, in that order; junction bases with no gene match: 11. Germline V lookup: CDR1 SGHTS, CDR2 YDEGEE. CDR3 size: 16 residues. Time point given: new active TB diagnosis, blood taken before or within 7 days of starting treatment. The genes are TRBV5-8 and TRBJ1-4; 8 bases are a match to TRBD1. This sequence was found in an adult with tuberculosis. This specimen was PBMCs, taken at tuberculosis diagnosis. The CDR3 DNA reads as TGTGCCAGCAGCTCCGGACAGGGAATAAGGTCTGAAAAACTGTTTTTT. Its protein product is CASSSGQGIRSEKLFF.